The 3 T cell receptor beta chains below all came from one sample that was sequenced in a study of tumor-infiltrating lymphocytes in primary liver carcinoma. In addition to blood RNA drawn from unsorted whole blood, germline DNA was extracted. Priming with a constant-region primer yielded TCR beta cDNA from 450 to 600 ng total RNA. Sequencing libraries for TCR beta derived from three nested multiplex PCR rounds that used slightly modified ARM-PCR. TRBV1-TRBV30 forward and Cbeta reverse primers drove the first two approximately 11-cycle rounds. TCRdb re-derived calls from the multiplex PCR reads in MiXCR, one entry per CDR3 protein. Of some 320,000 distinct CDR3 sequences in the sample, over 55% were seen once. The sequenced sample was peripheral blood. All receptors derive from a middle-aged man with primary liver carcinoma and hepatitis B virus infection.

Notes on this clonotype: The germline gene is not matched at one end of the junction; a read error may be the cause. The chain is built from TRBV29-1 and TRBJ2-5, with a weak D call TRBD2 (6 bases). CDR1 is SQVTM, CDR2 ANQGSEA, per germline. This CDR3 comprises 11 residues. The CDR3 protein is CSATPGETQYF. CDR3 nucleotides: TGCAGCGCCACGCCGGGGGAGACCCAGTATTTC.

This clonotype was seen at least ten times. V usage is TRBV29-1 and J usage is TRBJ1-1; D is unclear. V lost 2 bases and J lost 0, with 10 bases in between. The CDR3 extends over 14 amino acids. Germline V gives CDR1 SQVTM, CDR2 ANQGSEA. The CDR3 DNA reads TGCAGCGTTGAACTTGGCCTCATGAACACTGAAGCTTTCTTT. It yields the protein CSVELGLMNTEAFF.

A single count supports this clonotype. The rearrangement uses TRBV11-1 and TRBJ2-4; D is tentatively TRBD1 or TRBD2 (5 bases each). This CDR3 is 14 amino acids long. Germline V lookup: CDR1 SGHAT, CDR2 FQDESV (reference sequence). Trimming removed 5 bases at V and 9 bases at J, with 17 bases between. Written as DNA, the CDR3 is TGTGCCAGCAGCCCACGGGGCAGGGAAATCATTCAGTACTTC. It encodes CASSPRGREIIQYF.